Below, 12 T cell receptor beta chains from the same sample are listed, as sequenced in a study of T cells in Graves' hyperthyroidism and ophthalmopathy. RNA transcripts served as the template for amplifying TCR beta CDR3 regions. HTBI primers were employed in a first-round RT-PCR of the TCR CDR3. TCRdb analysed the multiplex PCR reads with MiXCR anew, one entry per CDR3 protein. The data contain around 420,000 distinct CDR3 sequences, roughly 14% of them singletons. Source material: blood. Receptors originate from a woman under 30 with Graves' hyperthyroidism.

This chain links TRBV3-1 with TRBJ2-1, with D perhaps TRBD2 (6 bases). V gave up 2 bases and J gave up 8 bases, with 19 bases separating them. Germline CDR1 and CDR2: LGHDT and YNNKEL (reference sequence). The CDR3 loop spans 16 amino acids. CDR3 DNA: TGTGCCAGCAGCCAACCAGACTTGACTAGACTCGATGAGCAGTTCTTC. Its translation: CASSQPDLTRLDEQFF.

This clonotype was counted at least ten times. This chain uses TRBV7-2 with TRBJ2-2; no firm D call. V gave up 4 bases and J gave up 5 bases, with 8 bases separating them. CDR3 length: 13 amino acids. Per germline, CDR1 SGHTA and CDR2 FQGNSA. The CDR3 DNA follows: TGTGCCAGCAGCTCACAGAGGACCGGGGAGCTGTTTTTT. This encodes CASSSQRTGELFF.

As DNA, the CDR3 is TGTGCCAGCAGCTTAGTCGCAGCGGCCGACACAGATACGCAGTATTTT. The encoded protein is CASSLVAAADTDTQYF. The chain is built from TRBV7-2 and TRBJ2-3, with D possibly TRBD2 on 5 matching bases. CDR1 and CDR2 from the germline V gene are SGHTA and FQGNSA. This CDR3 region has 16 residues. Trimming pared 1 base from V and 2 bases from J, leaving 13 bases between.

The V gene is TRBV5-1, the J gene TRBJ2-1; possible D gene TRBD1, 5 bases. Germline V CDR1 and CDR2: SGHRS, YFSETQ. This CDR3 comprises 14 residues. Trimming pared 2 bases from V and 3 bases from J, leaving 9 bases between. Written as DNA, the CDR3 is TGCGCCAGCAGCTTAACAGGAAACTACAATGAGCAGTTCTTC. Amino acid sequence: CASSLTGNYNEQFF.

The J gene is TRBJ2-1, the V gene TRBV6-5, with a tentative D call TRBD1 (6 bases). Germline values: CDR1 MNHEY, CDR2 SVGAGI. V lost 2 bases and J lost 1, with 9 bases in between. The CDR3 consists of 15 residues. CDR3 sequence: CASSYAGVSYNEQFF. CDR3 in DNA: TGTGCCAGCAGTTACGCAGGGGTATCCTACAATGAGCAGTTCTTC.

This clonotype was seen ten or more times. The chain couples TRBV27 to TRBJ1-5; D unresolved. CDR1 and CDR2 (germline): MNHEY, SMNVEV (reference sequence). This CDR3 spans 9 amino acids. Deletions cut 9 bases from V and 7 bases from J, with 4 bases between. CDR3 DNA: TGTGCCAGGGGCCAGCCCCAGCATTTT. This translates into CARGQPQHF.

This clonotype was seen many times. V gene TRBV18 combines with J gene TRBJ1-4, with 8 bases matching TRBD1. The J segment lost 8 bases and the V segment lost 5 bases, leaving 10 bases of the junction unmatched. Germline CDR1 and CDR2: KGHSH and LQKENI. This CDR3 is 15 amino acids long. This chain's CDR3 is CASSSWTGTEEKLFF. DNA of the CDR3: TGTGCCAGCTCATCCTGGACAGGGACCGAGGAAAAACTGTTTTTT.

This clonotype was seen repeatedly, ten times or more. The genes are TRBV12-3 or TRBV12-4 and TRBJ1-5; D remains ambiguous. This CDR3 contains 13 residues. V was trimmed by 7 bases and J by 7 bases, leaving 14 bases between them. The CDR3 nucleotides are TGTGCCAGCACCCTAGCGATCGGACAGCCCCAGCATTTT. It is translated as CASTLAIGQPQHF.

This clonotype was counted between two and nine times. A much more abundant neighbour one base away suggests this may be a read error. The chain's CDR3 is CAWSGGTPYTDAQYF. Here the CDR3 DNA reads TGTGCCTGGAGTGGTGGGACTCCTTACACAGATGCGCAGTATTTT. The rearrangement joins TRBV30 to TRBJ2-3; D might be TRBD2 (6 bases). Germline V gene data show CDR1 as GTSNPN and CDR2 as SVGIG (reference sequence). The CDR3 has 15 amino acids.

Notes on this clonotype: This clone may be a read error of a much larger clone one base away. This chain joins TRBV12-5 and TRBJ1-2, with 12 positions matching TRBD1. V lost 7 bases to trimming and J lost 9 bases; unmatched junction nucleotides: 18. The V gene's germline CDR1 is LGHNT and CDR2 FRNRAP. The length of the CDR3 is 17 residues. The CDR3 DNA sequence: TGTGCTAGTGACAGACAAATCGGGACAGGGGGCTCCCAGCGCTACACCTTC. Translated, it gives CASDRQIGTGGSQRYTF. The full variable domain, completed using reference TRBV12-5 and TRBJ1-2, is DARVTQTPRHKVTEMGQEVTMRCQPILGHNTVFWYRQTMMQGLELLAYFRNRAPLDDSGMPKDRFSAEMPDATLATLKIQPSEPRDSAVYFCASDRQIGTGGSQRYTFGSGTRLTVV.

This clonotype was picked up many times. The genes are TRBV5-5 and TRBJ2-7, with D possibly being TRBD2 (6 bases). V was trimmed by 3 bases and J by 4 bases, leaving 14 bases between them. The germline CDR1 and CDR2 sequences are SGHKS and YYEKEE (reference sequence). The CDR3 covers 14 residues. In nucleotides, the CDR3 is TGTGCCAGCAGCTCGCCTAGACTAGGTTACGAGCAGTACTTC. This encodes CASSSPRLGYEQYF.

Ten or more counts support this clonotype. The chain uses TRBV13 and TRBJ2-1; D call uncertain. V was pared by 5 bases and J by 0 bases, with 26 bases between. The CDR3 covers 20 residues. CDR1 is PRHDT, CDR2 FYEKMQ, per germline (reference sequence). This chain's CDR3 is CASSIRMDLTFPSSYNEQFF. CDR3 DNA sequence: TGTGCCAGCAGCATACGAATGGACCTAACCTTTCCAAGCTCCTACAATGAGCAGTTCTTC.